The following is a T cell receptor beta chain sequence with its context. Profiling relied on immunoSEQ multiplex PCR, and the TCRdb table lists in-frame clones only, not all of them. The sample consists of 1,400,000 or so clones, about 98.5% of them appearing once. The data belong to a study of shared clonotypes between healthy human individuals. V was cut by 0 bases and J by 3 bases, with 9 bases left in between. Germline V gene lookup returns CDR1 SGHDT and CDR2 YYEEEE. CDR3 size: 14 residues. Sequencing was carried out using naive CD4+ T cells sorted from blood. Described subset: CD45RA+ positively selected. This chain uses TRBV5-6 with TRBJ1-2; tentatively, D is TRBD1 (5 bases). The receptor was isolated from a man between 25 and 39 years old in good health. The CDR3 loop reads CASSLGSGHYGYTF. The CDR3 region has the DNA TGTGCCAGCAGCTTGGGGTCAGGGCACTATGGCTACACCTTC.